This entry features one TCR beta chain sequence. What antigen it recognizes has not been identified. Per-base qualities were not stored, and no clone one base away is much larger. V sheds 6 bases and J sheds 5 bases, leaving 13 bases between their ends. The CDR3, from cysteine to phenylalanine, totals 13 residues. This entry keeps only the CDR3 DNA: 39 bases, framed from base 1. Synthesis of TCR cDNA relied on 5'RACE template switching, a step that introduced a universal primer site along with unique molecular identifiers. Priming for cDNA synthesis came from both the TCR alpha and TCR beta constant segments. Libraries were amplified in two PCR steps, with sample barcodes and sequencing adapters added in the second step. Sequencing of the libraries was done on either Illumina HiSeq 2500 (2x100 bp) or NovaSeq (2x150 bp). From the authors' description of their analysis: MIGEC handled demultiplexing of reads and collapsing into UMI consensus sequences, while MiXCR performed V(D)J alignment. Using edgeR on replicate PBMC samples, clonotypes were called vaccine-responding if FDR was below 0.01 and the log2 fold change was above 5 up to day 15. CD4 or CD8 identity was assigned to each bulk clonotype according to whether the clonotype was present at higher abundance in the sequenced CD4 repertoire or the sequenced CD8 repertoire. In-frame beta chains were kept once TCRdb had trimmed the public reads at Q25 with fastp and called clones with MiXCR. CDR3 protein duplicates are merged, each entry listing the most common genes and DNA. The V and J calls come from TCRdb's annotation, not from the publication. Within this sample are 150,000 to 200,000 distinct CDR3 sequences, with approximately 6.2% of them counted one time only. The top ten constitute roughly 3% of the sample.

The entry originates in a study of T cells after yellow fever vaccination (dated by TCRdb to about 2019). Study-wide context: The SMART-Seq v4 Ultra Low Input RNA kit was used to prepare libraries from fractions with low cell numbers. To follow T-cell clones before and after both primary and booster YFV17D yellow fever vaccination, bulk TCR alpha and beta repertoires underwent longitudinal sequencing. The cohort comprised two healthy male donors, one aged 18 to 30 and one aged 30 to 39 years. Blood was drawn at multiple timepoints before and after primary and secondary immunization, with bulk PBMC replicates and cell subsets isolated. The full study reports these points: A small fraction of clonotypes appeared in both the CD4 and CD8 compartments, likely as a result of convergent recombination. Only two donors were included in the study, so the extent to which the findings can be generalized is limited. Computational filtering was required because FACS-sorted repertoires could contain abundant contaminating clonotypes from the bulk population. Compared with the primary T-cell response, the secondary T-cell response was faster but weaker, reaching its peak on day 5 rather than on day 15. Most clones expanded after primary vaccination were re-detected after the booster (almost 98% of CD4 and around 88% of CD8), suggesting broad memory maintenance.

The treatment or condition label for this specimen denotes: live attenuated yellow fever vaccine strain. A standard Ficoll-Paque protocol was used to isolate PBMCs from peripheral blood. Dynabeads CD4 and CD8 positive selection kits were used to isolate CD4 and CD8 T-cell fractions. TriZol was used to extract RNA from bulk PBMCs, from CD4 and CD8 fractions, and from dextramer-positive and dextramer-negative fractions. The sample in question was CD4+ T cells sorted from PBMCs, obtained on the day of the first yellow fever vaccination. The sequence links TRBV12-3 or TRBV12-4 to TRBJ2-5; TRBD2 is a possible D gene, resting on 5 matching bases. The TCR sequence derives from a man between 18 and 29 years old who received the YFV17D yellow fever vaccine. The DNA is as follows: TGTGCCAGCAGCAGACCCGGCGGGGAGACCCAGTACTTC. The resulting protein is CASSRPGGETQYF.